This TCR beta chain was captured in a study of T-cell memory formation after mild COVID-19. 5'RACE primed at constant segments yielded TCR alpha and TCR beta cDNA libraries bearing sample barcodes and UMIs. Via MiXCR, TCRdb re-called the 5' RACE reads, giving one row per CDR3 protein. The table records some 120,000 distinct CDR3 sequences, about a sixth of them present only once. In regard to this clonotype: Its matching antigen is unknown.

Study results and caveats: The finding that pre-infection memory included some responding clones suggested that cross-reactive memory joined. Confirmation of SARS-CoV-2 specificity was lacking for second-wave clones peaking day 37. Clones that got smaller from day 15 to 85 had even CD4/CD8, while clones growing later tipped toward CD4+.

From germline, CDR1 is KGHDR and CDR2 SFDVKD. The V gene lost 1 base and the J gene lost 6 bases, with 6 bases spanning the gap. This CDR3 has 13 residues. This chain joins TRBV24-1 and TRBJ2-1; the D is unclear. The source material was PBMCs or a T cell subset sorted from them (not recorded which). This receptor was obtained from an adult woman who had mild COVID-19 (a few samples of this study predate the infection). Cell type and time point are not known. For the CDR3, the DNA is TGTGCCACCAGTGATTTTTCAGTCAATGAGCAGTTCTTC. This encodes CATSDFSVNEQFF.